This entry concerns a single T cell receptor (beta chain). Living in about two dozen US areas, the participants were between about 18 and 90 years of age. Participants had their cohort set by participant-reported clinical history. This CDR3 is 15 amino acids long. Germline-derived CDR1 and CDR2 are MRHNA and SNTAGT. V gave up 10 bases and J gave up 3 bases; unmatched junction bases: 11. These data come from a study of blood T cell repertoires in COVID-19. Original handling: How many nucleated cells were present was estimated from reference gene primer amplification. Generated by immunoSEQ multiplex PCR, the TCRdb table keeps only in-frame clones and is missing some. V and J calls and clone size are given by that table; D and trimming were obtained from the DNA. The sample consists of roughly 180,000 clones, around 90% of them appearing once.

The receptor comes from a woman in her 30s who had recovered from COVID-19. J is TRBJ1-5 and V is TRBV6-4; 8 nucleotides match TRBD1. Sequencing was performed on PBMCs or T cells enriched from blood (not recorded which). In DNA form, the CDR3 reads TGTGCCACCAGCTTGACAGGGGACGACAATCAGCCCCAGCATTTT. It encodes CATSLTGDDNQPQHF.